This T cell receptor beta chain emerged from a study of patients and donors after allogeneic stem cell transplantation. MiXCR, run by TCRdb on the RT-PCR reads, gives a single entry per CDR3 protein. The sample records about 200,000 distinct CDR3 sequences, 35% to 45% being singletons. The CDR3 spans 16 residues. Germline V lookup: CDR1 DFQATT, CDR2 SNEGSKA (reference sequence). The V and J ends lost 2 bases and 0 bases, in that order; junction bases with no gene match: 6. The sequencing input was blood, either unsorted or a sorted T cell fraction (not recorded which). V usage is TRBV20-1 and J usage is TRBJ2-7; 11 nucleotides align to TRBD2. The TCR sequence derives from a human donor who was either an allogeneic HSCT recipient or a stem cell or donor lymphocyte infusion donor (not recorded which). It is not recorded whose cells these are; they may come from a transplant donor. This chain's CDR3 is CSARKLAGAHSYEQYF. The CDR3 DNA follows: TGCAGTGCTAGAAAACTAGCGGGGGCCCACTCCTACGAGCAGTACTTC.